The 27 T cell receptor beta chains below were found in one sample sequenced in a study of CD8+CD57+ T cells in acquired aplastic anemia. Profiling that covered TCR beta VDJ and CDR3 relied on genomic DNA as its template. TCRdb passed the reads through MiXCR, listing each CDR3 protein once. Of around 200,000 distinct CDR3 sequences in the sample, 54% are singletons; the top ten hold roughly 15%. Input material: sorted CD4+, CD8+, or CD8+CD57+ T cells (not recorded which) from PBMCs. The receptor source for this set is a human donor in good health, serving as a control.

This clonotype showed up just once. The V and J genes are TRBV5-1 and TRBJ1-6; a weak D match, TRBD1 (6 bases). V was shortened by 2 bases and J by 7 bases, with 10 bases between the two germline ends. This CDR3 is built from 14 residues. Germline loops: CDR1 SGHRS, CDR2 YFSETQ. Here the CDR3 DNA reads TGCGCCAGCAGCTTCGACAGGAGCAATTCACCCCTCCACTTT. Its translation is CASSFDRSNSPLHF.

This clonotype was counted many times. This chain links TRBV20-1 with TRBJ2-5; possibly TRBD1 for D (6 bases). Germline V gives CDR1 DFQATT, CDR2 SNEGSKA (reference sequence). V was shortened by 3 bases and J by 1 base, with 6 bases between the two germline ends. The CDR3 has 12 amino acids. As DNA, the CDR3 is TGCAGTGCTAGGGGGGCCCAAGAGACCCAGTACTTC. Protein product: CSARGAQETQYF.

V gene TRBV20-1 combines with J gene TRBJ2-3; D unclear. This CDR3 spans 14 amino acids. Germline V gives CDR1 DFQATT, CDR2 SNEGSKA (reference sequence). Trimming stripped 3 bases from V and 4 bases from J, with 14 bases between. The CDR3 loop reads CSARGFSAPDTQYF. The CDR3, as DNA: TGCAGTGCTAGGGGGTTCTCGGCTCCAGATACGCAGTATTTT.

Ten or more counts support this clonotype. This chain uses TRBV19 with TRBJ1-1; TRBD1 is a possible D gene (6 bases). Germline CDR1 and CDR2: LNHDA and SQIVND (reference sequence). The CDR3 contains 16 residues. V dropped 2 bases and J dropped 4 bases, with 17 bases sitting between them. The CDR3 region has the DNA TGTGCCAGTAGTATACCTCCCAGGGGACGGGGCACTGAAGCTTTCTTT. It translates to CASSIPPRGRGTEAFF.

CDR3 bases: TGTGCCAGCAGTCAAACTAGCGGGGGGGCCTGGCCCTACGAGCAGTACTTC. The encoded protein is CASSQTSGGAWPYEQYF. The J gene is TRBJ2-7, the V gene TRBV7-2, with 13 bases fitting TRBD2. CDR1 and CDR2 (germline): SGHTA, FQGNSA. Trimming cost V 6 bases and J 2 bases; bases outside gene matches: 10. This CDR3 region has 17 residues.

This rearrangement joins TRBV20-1 to TRBJ1-4; D is unresolved. CDR1 and CDR2 from the germline V gene are DFQATT and SNEGSKA (reference sequence). V lost 6 bases to trimming and J lost 0 bases, with 8 bases between them. The CDR3 sequence is 13 residues long. CDR3 residues: CSALDATNEKLFF. The DNA of the CDR3 is TGCAGTGCCTTAGATGCAACTAATGAAAAACTGTTTTTT.

This clonotype was counted only a few times. The V gene is TRBV9, the J gene TRBJ1-4, with D unclear. Between the trimmed V and J ends, which lost 0 bases and 6 bases, there was a span of 12 bases. The CDR3 contains 15 residues. From germline, CDR1 is SGDLS and CDR2 YYNGEE. The CDR3 reads CASSVGGSGYEKLFF. CDR3 DNA: TGTGCCAGCAGCGTAGGTGGGTCGGGGTATGAAAAACTGTTTTTT.

This clonotype occurred many times. This chain uses TRBV4-1 with TRBJ2-1; D ambiguous. Germline V gives CDR1 MGHRA, CDR2 YSYEKL. The CDR3 runs 16 residues. The V and J ends lost 2 bases and 0 bases respectively, with 11 bases between them. The CDR3 DNA sequence: TGCGCCAGCAGCCAAAAAATCGATAGCTCCTACAATGAGCAGTTCTTC. Translated: CASSQKIDSSYNEQFF.

As to this clonotype: A read error may account for a junction end that differs from germline. V gene TRBV7-2 combines with J gene TRBJ1-1; 7 bases fit TRBD1. The germline gives CDR1 SGHTA, CDR2 FQGNSA. CDR3 length equals 16 residues. CDR3 sequence: CASSQGTANMNTEAFF. In nucleotides, the CDR3 is TGCGCCAGCAGCCAAGGGACAGCCAACATGAACACTGAAGCTTTCTTT. The complete variable domain, with remaining parts taken from reference TRBV7-2 and TRBJ1-1, reads GAGVSQSPSNKVTEKGKDVELRCDPISGHTALYWYRQSLGQGLEFLIYFQGNSAPDKSGLPSDRFSAERTGGSVSTLTIQRTQQEDSAVYLCASSQGTANMNTEAFFGQGTRLTVV.

The chain's CDR3 is CASSLQRYTEAFF. As DNA, the CDR3 is TGTGCCAGCAGTCTGCAGAGGTACACTGAAGCTTTCTTT. V is TRBV28 and J is TRBJ1-1, with D unresolved. From germline, CDR1 is MDHEN and CDR2 SYDVKM. V was pared by 5 bases and J by 3 bases, with 10 bases between. The CDR3 has 13 residues.

This rearrangement joins TRBV9 to TRBJ2-1; TRBD2 matches at 8 bases. Germline trimming cut 0 bases from V and 8 bases from J; bases unmatched to any gene: 1. CDR3 size: 13 residues. In germline, CDR1 is SGDLS, CDR2 YYNGEE. The CDR3 DNA follows: TGTGCCAGCAGCGTAGACGGGGGGGATGAGCAGTTCTTC. As protein: CASSVDGGDEQFF.

This CDR3 is CASSPRSGRGRYNEQFF. The CDR3 region has the DNA TGTGCCAGCAGCCCAAGATCCGGGAGGGGCCGTTACAATGAGCAGTTCTTC. V is TRBV7-2 and J is TRBJ2-1; TRBD2 agrees at 8 bases. The germline V gene encodes CDR1 SGHTA and CDR2 FQGNSA. CDR3 size: 17 residues. Germline trimming cut 5 bases from V and 4 bases from J; bases unmatched to any gene: 13.

A few counts support this clonotype. V is TRBV5-1 and J is TRBJ1-6, with 8 bases aligning to TRBD1. Germline V lookup: CDR1 SGHRS, CDR2 YFSETQ. This CDR3 has 13 residues. After removal of 2 bases from V and 13 bases from J, the junction contained 5 bases not matched to a gene. CDR3 DNA: TGCGCCAGCAGCTTAGACAGGGGTAGCCCCCTCCACTTT. Translated: CASSLDRGSPLHF.

There are a few counts of this clonotype. The chain carries TRBV11-2 and TRBJ1-4; 8 bases are a match to TRBD1. The J segment lost 7 bases and the V segment lost 5 bases, leaving 6 bases of the junction unmatched. The CDR3 has 14 residues. Germline CDR1 is SGHAT and CDR2 is FQNNGV. The CDR3 loop is CASSPGQGGEKLFF. The CDR3 DNA reads as TGTGCCAGCAGCCCCGGACAGGGAGGTGAAAAACTGTTTTTT. The whole variable domain, filled in from reference TRBV11-2 and TRBJ1-4, reads EAGVAQSPRYKIIEKRQSVAFWCNPISGHATLYWYQQILGQGPKLLIQFQNNGVVDDSQLPKDRFSAERLKGVDSTLKIQPAKLEDSAVYLCASSPGQGGEKLFFGSGTQLSVL.

The table lists this clonotype with many counts. The genes are TRBV29-1 and TRBJ2-5, with D maybe TRBD2 (6 bases). There are 11 residues in the CDR3. Per the germline V gene, CDR1 is SQVTM and CDR2 is ANQGSEA. With 7 bases removed from V and 5 bases from J, the gap between germline ends came to 11 bases. The CDR3 bases are TGCAGCGGTAGGAGGGAGGAGACCCAGTACTTC. Amino acid sequence: CSGRREETQYF.

For this clonotype: Likely a read error: the CDR3 ends without its conserved phenylalanine or tryptophan. Here the CDR3 DNA reads TGCGCCAGCAGCTTGCCGGGACAGGGTAATCAGCCCCAGCATTGT. Translating gives CASSLPGQGNQPQHC. V usage is TRBV5-1 and J usage is TRBJ1-5; 9 positions agree with TRBD1. Trimming at V came to 1 base and at J to 4 bases, leaving 3 bases not matched to a gene. The CDR3 is 15 amino acids. Germline V gene data show CDR1 as SGHRS and CDR2 as YFSETQ.

This clonotype has only a few counts. Here the CDR3 DNA reads TGTGCCAGCAGGGACATAAAAAGCTCCTACGAGCAGTACTTC. This sequence encodes CASRDIKSSYEQYF. This chain uses TRBV6-2 or TRBV6-3 with TRBJ2-7; D perhaps matches TRBD1 (5 bases). Trimming took off 6 bases at V and 0 bases at J, with 12 bases between the two ends. The germline gives CDR1 MNHEY, CDR2 SVGEGT. The CDR3 loop spans 14 amino acids.

Many counts were recorded for this clonotype. The chain employs TRBV10-3 and TRBJ2-3; D remains ambiguous. The V gene lost 8 bases and the J gene lost 0 bases, with 6 bases spanning the gap. Germline values: CDR1 ENHRY, CDR2 SYGVKD. CDR3 length: 12 amino acids. CDR3 nucleotides: TGTGCCATCGCACAAAGCACAGATACGCAGTATTTT. It codes for CAIAQSTDTQYF.

The V call is TRBV6-2 or TRBV6-3, the J call TRBJ1-4; D gene ambiguous. V was cut by 7 bases and J by 5 bases, with 11 bases left in between. Germline CDR1 and CDR2: MNHEY and SVGEGT. This CDR3 comprises 13 residues. The DNA of the CDR3 is TGTGCCAGCAAGACGATGGGAAATGAAAAACTGTTTTTT. It yields the protein CASKTMGNEKLFF.

This clonotype has only one observation. The genes are TRBV7-2 and TRBJ2-7; the D gene is possibly TRBD2 (5 bases). Germline CDR1 reads SGHTA; CDR2 reads FQGNSA. This CDR3 is 13 amino acids long. V lost 0 bases to trimming and J lost 4 bases, with 7 bases between them. The CDR3 loop reads CASSLARGYEQYV. In DNA, the CDR3 is TGTGCCAGCAGCTTAGCCCGGGGTTACGAGCAGTACGTC.

This clonotype has only one observation. This chain links TRBV4-3 with TRBJ2-7; 9 bases are shared with TRBD1. Germline V CDR1 and CDR2: LGHNA, YSLEER. The ends lost 1 base at V and 6 bases at J; junction bases unmatched: 7. The CDR3 contains 15 residues. CDR3 in amino acids: CASSQAHTGGSEQYF. CDR3 sequence (DNA): TGCGCCAGCAGCCAAGCACACACAGGGGGCTCCGAGCAGTACTTC.

V is TRBV12-3 or TRBV12-4 and J is TRBJ2-7; D gene unclear. The V end was cut by 9 bases, the J end by 6 bases, with 12 bases between. There are 11 residues in the CDR3. CDR3 amino acids: CARLRIAEQYF. The CDR3, as DNA: TGTGCCAGATTAAGAATCGCCGAGCAGTACTTC.

This chain uses TRBV29-1 with TRBJ2-5; 10 nucleotides agree with TRBD1. Germline V gene lookup returns CDR1 SQVTM and CDR2 ANQGSEA. The V segment lost 5 bases and the J segment 4 bases; nucleotides outside the gene matches: 4. The CDR3 consists of 13 residues. The CDR3 region has the DNA TGCAGCGTTCGACAGGGGGCAGGAGAGACCCAGTACTTC. This codes for CSVRQGAGETQYF.

Note on this clonotype: A much larger clone differs by one base, so this may be a read error. In this CDR3 the conserved last residue, phenylalanine or tryptophan, is missing, so a read error is likely. J is TRBJ1-4 and V is TRBV7-2, with 7 bases that match TRBD1. Germline V gives CDR1 SGHTA, CDR2 FQGNSA. The CDR3 extends over 16 amino acids. V shed 4 bases, J shed 8 bases, and the junction held 13 bases outside the gene matches. The CDR3 nucleotides read TGTGCCAGCAGCTCTAGGCGGGGGCAGGGGGGAGAAAAACTGTTTTAT. Its protein is CASSSRRGQGGEKLFY.

The chain is built from TRBV11-2 and TRBJ2-2, with D hard to call. There are 13 residues in the CDR3. Trimming removed 1 base at V and 7 bases at J, with 7 bases between. Germline CDR1 and CDR2: SGHAT and FQNNGV. The chain's CDR3 is CASSLGPGGELFF. In DNA, the CDR3 is TGTGCCAGCAGCTTAGGTCCGGGCGGGGAGCTGTTTTTT.

This clonotype was observed many times. The gene calls are TRBV6-5 and TRBJ1-1; D is ambiguous. CDR1 is MNHEY, CDR2 SVGAGI, per germline. The CDR3 is made up of 14 amino acids. Trimming stripped 3 bases from V and 2 bases from J, with 10 bases between. CDR3 nucleotide sequence: TGTGCCAGCAGTTATTGGGCAGTAAACACTGAAGCTTTCTTT. This translates into CASSYWAVNTEAFF.

As concerns this clonotype: An end of the junction differs from the germline gene, which may be a read error. The chain combines TRBV12-3 or TRBV12-4 with TRBJ1-2; 10 bases align to TRBD1. CDR3 length: 16 residues. The CDR3 sequence: CASSLGTGVLNYGYTF. The CDR3 DNA reads as TGTGCCAGCAGCTTAGGGACAGGGGTGCTTAACTATGGCTACACCTTC.